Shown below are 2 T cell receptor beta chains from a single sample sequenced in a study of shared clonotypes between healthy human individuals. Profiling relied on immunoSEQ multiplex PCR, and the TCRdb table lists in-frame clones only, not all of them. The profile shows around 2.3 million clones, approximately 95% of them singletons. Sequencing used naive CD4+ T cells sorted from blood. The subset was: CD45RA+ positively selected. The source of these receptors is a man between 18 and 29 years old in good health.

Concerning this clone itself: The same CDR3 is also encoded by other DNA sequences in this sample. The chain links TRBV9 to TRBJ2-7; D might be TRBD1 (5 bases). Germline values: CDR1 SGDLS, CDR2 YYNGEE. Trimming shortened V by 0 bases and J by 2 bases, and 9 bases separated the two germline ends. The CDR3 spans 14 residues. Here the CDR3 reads CASSVGGSPYEQYF. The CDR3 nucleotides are TGTGCCAGCAGCGTAGGGGGCAGTCCCTACGAGCAGTACTTC.

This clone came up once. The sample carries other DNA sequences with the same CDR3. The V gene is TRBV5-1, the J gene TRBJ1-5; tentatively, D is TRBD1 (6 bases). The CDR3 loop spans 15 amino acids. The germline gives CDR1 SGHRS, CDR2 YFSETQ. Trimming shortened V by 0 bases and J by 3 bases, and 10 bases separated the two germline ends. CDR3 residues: CASSLGGGLNQPQHF. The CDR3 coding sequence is TGCGCCAGCAGCTTGGGTGGGGGCCTCAATCAGCCCCAGCATTTT.